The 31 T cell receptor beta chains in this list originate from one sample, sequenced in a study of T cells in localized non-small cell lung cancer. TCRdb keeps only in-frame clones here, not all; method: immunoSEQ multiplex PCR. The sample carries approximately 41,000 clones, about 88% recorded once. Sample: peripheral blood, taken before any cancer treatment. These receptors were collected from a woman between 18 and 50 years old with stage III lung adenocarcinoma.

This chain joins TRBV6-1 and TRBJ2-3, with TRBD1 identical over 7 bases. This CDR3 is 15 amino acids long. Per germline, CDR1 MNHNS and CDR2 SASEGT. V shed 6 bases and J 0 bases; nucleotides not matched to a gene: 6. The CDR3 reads CASRWDRVSTDTQYF. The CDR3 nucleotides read TGTGCCAGCAGATGGGACAGAGTTAGCACAGATACGCAGTATTTT.

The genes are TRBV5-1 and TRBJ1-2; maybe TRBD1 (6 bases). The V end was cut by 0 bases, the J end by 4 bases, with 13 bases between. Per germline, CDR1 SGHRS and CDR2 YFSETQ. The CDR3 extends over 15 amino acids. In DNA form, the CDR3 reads TGCGCCAGCAGCTTGGAACAGGGTTCGGCCTATGGCTACACCTTC. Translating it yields CASSLEQGSAYGYTF.

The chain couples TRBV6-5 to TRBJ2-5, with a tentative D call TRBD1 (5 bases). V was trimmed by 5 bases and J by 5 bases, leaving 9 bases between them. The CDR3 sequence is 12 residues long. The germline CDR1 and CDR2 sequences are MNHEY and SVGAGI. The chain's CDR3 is CASSPGSETQYF. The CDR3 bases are TGTGCCAGCAGTCCAGGGTCGGAGACCCAGTACTTC.

Here the CDR3 reads CASSLMAGEQETQYF. CDR3 bases: TGTGCCAGCAGCTTAATGGCGGGGGAACAAGAGACCCAGTACTTC. The chain couples TRBV7-9 to TRBJ2-5; 7 nucleotides align to TRBD2. Germline trimming cut 2 bases from V and 2 bases from J; bases unmatched to any gene: 5. Germline V gene lookup returns CDR1 SEHNR and CDR2 FQNEAQ (reference sequence). This CDR3 is built from 15 residues.

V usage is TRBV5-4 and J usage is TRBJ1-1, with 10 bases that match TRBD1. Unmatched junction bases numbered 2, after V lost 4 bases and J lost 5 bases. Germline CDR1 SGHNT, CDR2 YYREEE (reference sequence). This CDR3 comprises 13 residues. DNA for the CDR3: TGTGCCAGCAGCCGGACAGGGGGTACTGAAGCTTTCTTT. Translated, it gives CASSRTGGTEAFF. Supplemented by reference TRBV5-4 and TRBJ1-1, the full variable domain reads ETGVTQSPTHLIKTRGQQVTLRCSSQSGHNTVSWYQQALGQGPQFIFQYYREEENGRGNFPPRFSGLQFPNYSSELNVNALELDDSALYLCASSRTGGTEAFFGQGTRLTVV.

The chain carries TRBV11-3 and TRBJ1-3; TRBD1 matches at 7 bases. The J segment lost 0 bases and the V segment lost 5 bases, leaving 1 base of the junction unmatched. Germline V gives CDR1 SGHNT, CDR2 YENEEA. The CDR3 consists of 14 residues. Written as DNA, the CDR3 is TGTGCCAGCAGCCGGGACAGCTCTGGAAACACCATATATTTT. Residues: CASSRDSSGNTIYF.

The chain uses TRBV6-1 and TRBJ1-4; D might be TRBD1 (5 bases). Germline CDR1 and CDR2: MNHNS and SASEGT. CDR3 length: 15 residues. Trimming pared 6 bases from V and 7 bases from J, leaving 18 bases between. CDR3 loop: CASSWGGGNSEKLFF. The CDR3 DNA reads TGTGCCAGCAGCTGGGGCGGGGGGAATAGTGAAAAACTGTTTTTT.

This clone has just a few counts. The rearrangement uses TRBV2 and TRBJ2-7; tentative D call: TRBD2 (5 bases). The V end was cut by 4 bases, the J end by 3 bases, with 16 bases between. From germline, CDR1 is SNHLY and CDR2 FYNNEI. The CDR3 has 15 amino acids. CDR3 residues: CASSGERGLGYEQYF. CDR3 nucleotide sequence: TGTGCCAGCAGTGGGGAACGTGGACTTGGCTACGAGCAGTACTTC. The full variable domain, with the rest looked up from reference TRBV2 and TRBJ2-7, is EPEVTQTPSHQVTQMGQEVILRCVPISNHLYFYWYRQILGQKVEFLVSFYNNEISEKSEIFDDQFSVERPDGSNFTLKIRSTKLEDSAMYFCASSGERGLGYEQYFGPGTRLTVT.

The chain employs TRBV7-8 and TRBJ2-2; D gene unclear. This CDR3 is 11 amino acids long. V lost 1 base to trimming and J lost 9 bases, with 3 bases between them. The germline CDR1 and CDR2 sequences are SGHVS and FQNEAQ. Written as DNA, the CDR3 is TGTGCCAGCAGCTTAGAGAGGGAGCTGTTTTTT. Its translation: CASSLERELFF.

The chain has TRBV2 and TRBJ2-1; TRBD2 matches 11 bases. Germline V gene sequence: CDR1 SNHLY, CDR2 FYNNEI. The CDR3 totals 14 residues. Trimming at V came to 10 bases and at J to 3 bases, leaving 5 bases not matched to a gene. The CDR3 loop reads CAINGTSGYNEQFF. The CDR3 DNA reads TGTGCCATCAACGGGACTAGCGGCTACAATGAGCAGTTCTTC.

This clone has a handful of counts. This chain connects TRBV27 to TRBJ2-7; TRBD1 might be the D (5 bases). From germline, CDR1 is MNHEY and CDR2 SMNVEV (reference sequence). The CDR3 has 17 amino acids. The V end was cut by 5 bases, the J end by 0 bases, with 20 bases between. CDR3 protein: CASSPRPPGPASYEQYF. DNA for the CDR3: TGTGCCAGCAGTCCCCGACCCCCAGGGCCGGCCTCCTACGAGCAGTACTTC.

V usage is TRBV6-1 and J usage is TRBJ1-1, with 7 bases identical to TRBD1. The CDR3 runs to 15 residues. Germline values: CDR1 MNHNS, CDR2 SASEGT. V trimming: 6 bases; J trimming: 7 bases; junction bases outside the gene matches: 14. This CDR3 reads CASRMTGQGNGEAFF. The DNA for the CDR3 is TGTGCCAGCAGAATGACAGGGCAGGGGAACGGTGAAGCTTTCTTT.

The CDR3 is CASSYGQPNYGYTF. In nucleotides, the CDR3 is TGTGCCAGCAGTTATGGACAGCCGAACTATGGCTACACCTTC. The genes are TRBV6-5 and TRBJ1-2; weak D call: TRBD1 (6 bases). The CDR3 has 14 amino acids. Germline V gives CDR1 MNHEY, CDR2 SVGAGI. V lost 3 bases and J 2 bases, leaving 10 bases between the germline ends.

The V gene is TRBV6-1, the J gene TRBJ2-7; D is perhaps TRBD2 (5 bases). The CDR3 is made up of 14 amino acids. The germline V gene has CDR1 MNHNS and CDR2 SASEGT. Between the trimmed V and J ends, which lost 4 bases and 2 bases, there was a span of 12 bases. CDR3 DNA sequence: TGTGCCAGCAGTGGCGGGTGGACGACCTACGAGCAGTACTTC. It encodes CASSGGWTTYEQYF.

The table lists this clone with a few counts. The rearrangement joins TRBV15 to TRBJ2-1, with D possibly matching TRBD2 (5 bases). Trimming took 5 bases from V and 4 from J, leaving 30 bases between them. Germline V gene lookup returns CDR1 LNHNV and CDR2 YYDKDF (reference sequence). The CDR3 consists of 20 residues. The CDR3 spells CATSGDPPGITRGGYNEQFF. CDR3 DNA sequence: TGTGCCACCAGCGGCGACCCTCCGGGCATTACACGGGGTGGATACAATGAGCAGTTCTTC.

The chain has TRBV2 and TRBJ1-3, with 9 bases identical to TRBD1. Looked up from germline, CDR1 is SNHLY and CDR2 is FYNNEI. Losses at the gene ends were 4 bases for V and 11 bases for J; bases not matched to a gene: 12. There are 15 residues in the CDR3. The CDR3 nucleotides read TGTGCCAGCAGTGCCGGGACAGGGCAAGCTTCGGCCATATATTTT. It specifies CASSAGTGQASAIYF.

The CDR3 sequence: CASSAPSLAGGANEQFF. The CDR3, as DNA: TGTGCCAGTAGTGCCCCTAGTCTAGCGGGGGGGGCCAATGAGCAGTTCTTC. The V gene is TRBV19, the J gene TRBJ2-1, with TRBD2 matching over 12 bases. CDR1 and CDR2 (germline): LNHDA, SQIVND (reference sequence). The V gene end was trimmed by 5 bases and the J gene end by 6 bases; junction bases not matched to a gene: 11. The CDR3 contains 17 residues.

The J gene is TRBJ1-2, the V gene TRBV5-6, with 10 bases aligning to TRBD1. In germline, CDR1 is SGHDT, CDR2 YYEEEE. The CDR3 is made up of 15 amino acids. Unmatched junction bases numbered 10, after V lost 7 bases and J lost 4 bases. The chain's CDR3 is CASGEGTGDIYGYTF. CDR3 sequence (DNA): TGTGCCAGCGGCGAAGGGACAGGGGACATCTATGGCTACACCTTC.

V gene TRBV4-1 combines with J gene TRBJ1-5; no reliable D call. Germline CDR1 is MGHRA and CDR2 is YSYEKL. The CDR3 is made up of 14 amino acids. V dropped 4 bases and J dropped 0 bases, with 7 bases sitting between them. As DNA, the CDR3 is TGCGCCAGCAGCCCCAGACCTAGCAATCAGCCCCAGCATTTT. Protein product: CASSPRPSNQPQHF.

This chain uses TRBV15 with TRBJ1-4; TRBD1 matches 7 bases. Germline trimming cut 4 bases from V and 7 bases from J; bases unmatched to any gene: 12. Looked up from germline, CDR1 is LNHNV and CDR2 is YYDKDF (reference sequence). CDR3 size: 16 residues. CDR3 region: CATSKRPGQGGEKLFF. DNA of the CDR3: TGTGCCACCAGCAAGAGACCGGGCCAGGGGGGTGAAAAACTGTTTTTT.

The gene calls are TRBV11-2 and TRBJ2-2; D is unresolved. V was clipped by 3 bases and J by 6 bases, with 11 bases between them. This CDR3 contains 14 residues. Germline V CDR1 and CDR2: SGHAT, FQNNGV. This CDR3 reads CASSFGWSAGELFF. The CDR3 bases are TGTGCCAGCAGCTTTGGGTGGAGTGCCGGGGAGCTGTTTTTT.

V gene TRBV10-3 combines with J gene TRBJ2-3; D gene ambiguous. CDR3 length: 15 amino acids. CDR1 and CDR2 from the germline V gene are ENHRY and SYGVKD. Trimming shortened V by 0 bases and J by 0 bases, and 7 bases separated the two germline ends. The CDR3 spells CAISESVSSTDTQYF. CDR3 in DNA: TGTGCCATCAGTGAGTCCGTATCTAGCACAGATACGCAGTATTTT.

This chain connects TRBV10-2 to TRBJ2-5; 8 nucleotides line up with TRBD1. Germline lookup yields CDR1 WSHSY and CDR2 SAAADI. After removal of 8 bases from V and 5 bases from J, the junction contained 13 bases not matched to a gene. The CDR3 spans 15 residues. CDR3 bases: TGCGCCAGCTTTATGACCGGGACAGGTTCGGAGACCCAGTACTTC. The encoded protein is CASFMTGTGSETQYF.

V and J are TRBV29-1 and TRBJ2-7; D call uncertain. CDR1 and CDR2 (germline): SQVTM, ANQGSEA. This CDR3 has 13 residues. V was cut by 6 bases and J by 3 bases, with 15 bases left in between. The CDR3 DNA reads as TGCAGCGTGGGCGCGGTAGGACGCTACGAGCAGTACTTC. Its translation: CSVGAVGRYEQYF.

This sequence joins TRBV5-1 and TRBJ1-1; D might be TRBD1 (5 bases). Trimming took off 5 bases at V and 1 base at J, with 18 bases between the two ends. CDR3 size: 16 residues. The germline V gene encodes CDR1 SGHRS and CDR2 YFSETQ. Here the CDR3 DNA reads TGCGCCAGCAGGAACCGGGACGCCAAGGGGAACACTGAAGCTTTCTTT. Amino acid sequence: CASRNRDAKGNTEAFF. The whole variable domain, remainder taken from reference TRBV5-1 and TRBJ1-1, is KAGVTQTPRYLIKTRGQQVTLSCSPISGHRSVSWYQQTPGQGLQFLFEYFSETQRNKGNFPGRFSGRQFSNSRSEMNVSTLELGDSALYLCASRNRDAKGNTEAFFGQGTRLTVV.

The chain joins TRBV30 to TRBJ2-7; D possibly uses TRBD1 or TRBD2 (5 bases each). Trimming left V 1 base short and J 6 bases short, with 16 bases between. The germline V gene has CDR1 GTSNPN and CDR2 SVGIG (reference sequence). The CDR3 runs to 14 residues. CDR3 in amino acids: CAWSEGRRDGEQYF. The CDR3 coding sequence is TGTGCCTGGAGTGAGGGACGAAGGGATGGCGAGCAGTACTTC.

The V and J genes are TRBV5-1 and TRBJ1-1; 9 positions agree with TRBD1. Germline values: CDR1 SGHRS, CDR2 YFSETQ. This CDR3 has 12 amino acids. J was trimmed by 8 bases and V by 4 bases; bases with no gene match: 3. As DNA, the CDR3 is TGCGCCAGCAGCCCGACAGGGGGGGAAGCTTTCTTT. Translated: CASSPTGGEAFF.

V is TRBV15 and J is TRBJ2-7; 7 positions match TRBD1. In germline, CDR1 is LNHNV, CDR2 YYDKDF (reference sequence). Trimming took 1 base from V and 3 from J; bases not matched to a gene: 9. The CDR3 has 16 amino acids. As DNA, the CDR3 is TGTGCCACCAGCAGAGTAATGACAGGGAGTGGCTACGAGCAGTACTTC. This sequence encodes CATSRVMTGSGYEQYF.

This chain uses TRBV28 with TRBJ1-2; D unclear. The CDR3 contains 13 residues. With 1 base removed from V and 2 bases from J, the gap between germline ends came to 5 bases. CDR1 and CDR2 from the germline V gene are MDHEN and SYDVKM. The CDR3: CASSLSGNYGYTF. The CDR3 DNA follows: TGTGCCAGCAGTTTATCCGGAAACTATGGCTACACCTTC.

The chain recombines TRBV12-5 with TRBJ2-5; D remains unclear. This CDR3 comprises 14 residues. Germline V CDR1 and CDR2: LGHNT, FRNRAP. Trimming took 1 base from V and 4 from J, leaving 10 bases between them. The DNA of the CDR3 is TGTGCTAGTGGTTTGGGCCTAGAACGAGAGACCCAGTACTTC. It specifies CASGLGLERETQYF.

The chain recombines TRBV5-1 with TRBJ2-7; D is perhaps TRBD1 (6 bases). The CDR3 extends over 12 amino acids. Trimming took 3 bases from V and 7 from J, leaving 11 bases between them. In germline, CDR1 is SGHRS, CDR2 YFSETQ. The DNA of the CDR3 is TGCGCCAGCAGCTCTCAGACAGGAGAGCAGTACTTC. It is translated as CASSSQTGEQYF.